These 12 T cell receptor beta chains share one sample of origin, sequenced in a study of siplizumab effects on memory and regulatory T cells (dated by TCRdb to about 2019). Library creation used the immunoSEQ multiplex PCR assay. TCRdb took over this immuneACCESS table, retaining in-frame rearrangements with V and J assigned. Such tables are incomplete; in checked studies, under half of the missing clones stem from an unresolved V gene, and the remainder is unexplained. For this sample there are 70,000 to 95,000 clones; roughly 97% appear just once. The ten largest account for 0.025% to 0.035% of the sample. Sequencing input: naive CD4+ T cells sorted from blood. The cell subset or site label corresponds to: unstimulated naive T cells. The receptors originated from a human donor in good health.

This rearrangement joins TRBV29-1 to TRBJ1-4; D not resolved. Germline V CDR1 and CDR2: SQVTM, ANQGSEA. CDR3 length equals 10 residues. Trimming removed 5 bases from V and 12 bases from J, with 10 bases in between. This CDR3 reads CSVWAGELFF. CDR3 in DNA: TGCAGCGTTTGGGCCGGGGAACTGTTTTTT.

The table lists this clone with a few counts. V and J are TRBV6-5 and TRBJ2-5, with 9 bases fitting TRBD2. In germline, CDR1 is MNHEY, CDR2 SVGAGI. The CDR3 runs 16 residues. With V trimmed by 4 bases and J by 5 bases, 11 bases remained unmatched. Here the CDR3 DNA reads TGTGCCAGCAGTTCTATGGGGCGGGGGGGCCGCGAGACCCAGTACTTC. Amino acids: CASSSMGRGGRETQYF.

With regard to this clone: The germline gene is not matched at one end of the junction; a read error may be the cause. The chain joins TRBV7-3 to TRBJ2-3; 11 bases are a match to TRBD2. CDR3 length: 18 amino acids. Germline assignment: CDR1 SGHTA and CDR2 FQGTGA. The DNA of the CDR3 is TGTGCCAGCAGCCTAACTAGCGGGGGCCGAGGAGGCACAGATACGCAGTATTTT. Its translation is CASSLTSGGRGGTDTQYF.

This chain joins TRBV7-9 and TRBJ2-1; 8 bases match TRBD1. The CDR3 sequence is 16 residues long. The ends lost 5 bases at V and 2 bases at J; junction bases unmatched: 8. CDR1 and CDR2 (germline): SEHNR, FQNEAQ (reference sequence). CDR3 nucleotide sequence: TGTGCCAGCAGCCCGCAGGGGGCAGGGGCCTACAATGAGCAGTTCTTC. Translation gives CASSPQGAGAYNEQFF.

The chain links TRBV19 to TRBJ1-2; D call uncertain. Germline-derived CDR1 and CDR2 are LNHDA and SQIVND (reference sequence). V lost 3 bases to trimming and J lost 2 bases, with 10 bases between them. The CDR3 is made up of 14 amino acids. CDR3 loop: CASSMASANYGYTF. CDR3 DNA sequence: TGTGCCAGTAGTATGGCCTCCGCAAACTATGGCTACACCTTC. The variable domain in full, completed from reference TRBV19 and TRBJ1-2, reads DGGITQSPKYLFRKEGQNVTLSCEQNLNHDAMYWYRQDPGQGLRLIYYSQIVNDFQKGDIAEGYSVSREKKESFPLTVTSAQKNPTAFYLCASSMASANYGYTFGSGTRLTVV.

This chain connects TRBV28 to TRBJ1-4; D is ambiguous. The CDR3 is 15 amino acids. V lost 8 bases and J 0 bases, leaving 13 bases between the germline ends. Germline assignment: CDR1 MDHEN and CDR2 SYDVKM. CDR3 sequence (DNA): TGTGCCAGCCGGGCGGGTCCCGCAACTAATGAAAAACTGTTTTTT. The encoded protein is CASRAGPATNEKLFF.

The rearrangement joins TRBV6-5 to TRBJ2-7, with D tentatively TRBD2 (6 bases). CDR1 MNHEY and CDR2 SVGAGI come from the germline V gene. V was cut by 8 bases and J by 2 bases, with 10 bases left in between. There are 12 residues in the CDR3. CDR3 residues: CASFGGTYEQYF. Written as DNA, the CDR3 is TGTGCCAGCTTCGGCGGGACCTACGAGCAGTACTTC.

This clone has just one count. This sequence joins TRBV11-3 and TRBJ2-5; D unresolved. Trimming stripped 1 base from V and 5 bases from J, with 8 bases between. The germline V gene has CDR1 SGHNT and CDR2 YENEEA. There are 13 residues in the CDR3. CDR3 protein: CASSLGPGETQYF. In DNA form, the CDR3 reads TGTGCCAGCAGCTTAGGACCCGGGGAGACCCAGTACTTC. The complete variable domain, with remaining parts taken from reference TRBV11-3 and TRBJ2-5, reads EAGVVQSPRYKIIEKKQPVAFWCNPISGHNTLYWYLQNLGQGPELLIRYENEEAVDDSQLPKDRFSAERLKGVDSTLKIQPAELGDSAVYLCASSLGPGETQYFGPGTRLLVL.

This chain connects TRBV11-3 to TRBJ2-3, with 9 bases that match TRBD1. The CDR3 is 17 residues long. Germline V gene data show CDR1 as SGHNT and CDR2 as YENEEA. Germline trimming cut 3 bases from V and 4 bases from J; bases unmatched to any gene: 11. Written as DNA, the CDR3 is TGTGCCAGCAGCTTCCAACCGGGACAGGGACAATCAGATACGCAGTATTTT. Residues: CASSFQPGQGQSDTQYF.

In DNA form, the CDR3 reads TGTGCCAGCAGCCGTGGTGTGGAAGCTTTCTTT. Amino acids: CASSRGVEAFF. The V call is TRBV14, the J call TRBJ1-1; D uncertain. CDR1 and CDR2 (germline): SGHDN, FVKESK. The CDR3 consists of 11 residues. V gave up 4 bases and J gave up 8 bases, with 8 bases separating them.

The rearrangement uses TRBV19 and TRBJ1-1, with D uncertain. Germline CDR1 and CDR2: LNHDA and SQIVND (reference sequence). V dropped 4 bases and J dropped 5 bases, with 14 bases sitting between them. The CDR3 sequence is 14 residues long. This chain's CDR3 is CASSKQAGSTEAFF. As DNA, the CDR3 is TGTGCCAGTAGTAAGCAGGCGGGATCGACTGAAGCTTTCTTT. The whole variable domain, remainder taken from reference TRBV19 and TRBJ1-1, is DGGITQSPKYLFRKEGQNVTLSCEQNLNHDAMYWYRQDPGQGLRLIYYSQIVNDFQKGDIAEGYSVSREKKESFPLTVTSAQKNPTAFYLCASSKQAGSTEAFFGQGTRLTVV.

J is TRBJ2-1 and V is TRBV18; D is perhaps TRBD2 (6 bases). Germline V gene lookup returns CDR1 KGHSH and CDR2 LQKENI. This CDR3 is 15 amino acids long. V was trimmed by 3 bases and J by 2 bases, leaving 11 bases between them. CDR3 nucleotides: TGTGCCAGCTCACCGTGGAGGGAAACCTACAATGAGCAGTTCTTC. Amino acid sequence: CASSPWRETYNEQFF.